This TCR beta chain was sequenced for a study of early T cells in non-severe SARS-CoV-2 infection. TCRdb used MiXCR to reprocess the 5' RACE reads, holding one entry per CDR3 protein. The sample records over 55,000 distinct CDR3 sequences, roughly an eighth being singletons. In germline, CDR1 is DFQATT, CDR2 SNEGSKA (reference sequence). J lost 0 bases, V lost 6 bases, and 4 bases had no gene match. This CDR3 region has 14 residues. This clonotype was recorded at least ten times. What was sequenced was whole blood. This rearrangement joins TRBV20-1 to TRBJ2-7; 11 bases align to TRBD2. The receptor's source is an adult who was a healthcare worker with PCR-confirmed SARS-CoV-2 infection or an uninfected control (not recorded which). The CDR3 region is CSAYTSGSSYEQYF. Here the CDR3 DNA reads TGCAGTGCCTATACTAGCGGGAGCTCCTACGAGCAGTACTTC.